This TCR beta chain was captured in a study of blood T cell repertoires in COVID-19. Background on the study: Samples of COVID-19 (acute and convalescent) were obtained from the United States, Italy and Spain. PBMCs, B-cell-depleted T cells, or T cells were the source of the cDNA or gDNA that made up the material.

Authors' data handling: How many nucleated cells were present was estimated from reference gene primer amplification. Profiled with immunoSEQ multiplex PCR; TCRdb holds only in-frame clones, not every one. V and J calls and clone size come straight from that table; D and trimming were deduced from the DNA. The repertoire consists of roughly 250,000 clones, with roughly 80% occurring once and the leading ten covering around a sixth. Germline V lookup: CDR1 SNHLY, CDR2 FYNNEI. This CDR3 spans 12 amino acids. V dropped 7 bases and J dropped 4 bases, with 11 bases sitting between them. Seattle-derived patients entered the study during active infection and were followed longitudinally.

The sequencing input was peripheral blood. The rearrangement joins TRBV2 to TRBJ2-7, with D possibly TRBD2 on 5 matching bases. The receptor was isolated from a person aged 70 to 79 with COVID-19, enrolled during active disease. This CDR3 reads CASTRGLYEQYF. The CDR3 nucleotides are TGTGCCAGCACCCGGGGATTATACGAGCAGTACTTC.